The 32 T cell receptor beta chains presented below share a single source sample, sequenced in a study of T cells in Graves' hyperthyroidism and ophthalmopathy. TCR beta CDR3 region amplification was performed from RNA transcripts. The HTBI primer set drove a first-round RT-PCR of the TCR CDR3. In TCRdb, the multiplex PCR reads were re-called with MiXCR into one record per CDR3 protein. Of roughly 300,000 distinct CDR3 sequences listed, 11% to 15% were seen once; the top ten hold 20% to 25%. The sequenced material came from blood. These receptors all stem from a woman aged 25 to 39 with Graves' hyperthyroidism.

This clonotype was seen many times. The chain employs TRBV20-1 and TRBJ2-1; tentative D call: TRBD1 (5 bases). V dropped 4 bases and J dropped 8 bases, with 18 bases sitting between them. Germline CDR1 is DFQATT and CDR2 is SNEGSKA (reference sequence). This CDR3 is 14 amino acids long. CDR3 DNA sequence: TGCAGTGCTACCAGGGAAGCTGGTGTTTATGAGCAGTTCTTC. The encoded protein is CSATREAGVYEQFF.

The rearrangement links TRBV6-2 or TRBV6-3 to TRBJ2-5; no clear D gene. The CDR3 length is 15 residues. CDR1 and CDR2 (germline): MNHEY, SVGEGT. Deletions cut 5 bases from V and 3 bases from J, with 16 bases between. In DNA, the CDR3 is TGTGCCAGCAGTGCACCCAAGCTGGGAAAAGAGACCCAGTACTTC. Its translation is CASSAPKLGKETQYF.

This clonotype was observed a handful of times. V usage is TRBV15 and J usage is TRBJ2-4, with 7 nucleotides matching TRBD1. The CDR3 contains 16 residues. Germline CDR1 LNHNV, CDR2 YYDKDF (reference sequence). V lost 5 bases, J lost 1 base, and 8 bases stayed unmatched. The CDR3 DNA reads TGTGCCACCAGCGACTACAGGGGATCGGCCAAAAACATTCAGTACTTC. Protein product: CATSDYRGSAKNIQYF.

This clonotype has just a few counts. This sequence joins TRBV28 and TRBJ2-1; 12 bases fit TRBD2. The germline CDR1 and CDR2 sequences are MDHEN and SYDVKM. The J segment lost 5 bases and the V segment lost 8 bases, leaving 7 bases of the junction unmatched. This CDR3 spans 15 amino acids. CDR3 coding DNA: TGTGCCAGCGGTTACAGACTAGCGGGGGACAATGAGCAGTTCTTC. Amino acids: CASGYRLAGDNEQFF.

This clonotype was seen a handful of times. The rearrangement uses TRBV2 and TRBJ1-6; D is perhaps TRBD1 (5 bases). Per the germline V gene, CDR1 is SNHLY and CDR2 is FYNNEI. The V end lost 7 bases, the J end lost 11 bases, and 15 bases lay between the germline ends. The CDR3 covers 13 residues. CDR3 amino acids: CASIDSWGTPLHF. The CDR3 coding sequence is TGTGCCAGCATCGACAGTTGGGGGACACCCCTCCACTTT.

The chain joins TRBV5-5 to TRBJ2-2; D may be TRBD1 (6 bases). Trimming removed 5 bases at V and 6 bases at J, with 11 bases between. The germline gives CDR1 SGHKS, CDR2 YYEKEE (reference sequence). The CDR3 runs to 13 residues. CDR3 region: CASRQQGAGELFF. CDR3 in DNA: TGTGCCAGCAGGCAACAGGGCGCCGGGGAGCTGTTTTTT.

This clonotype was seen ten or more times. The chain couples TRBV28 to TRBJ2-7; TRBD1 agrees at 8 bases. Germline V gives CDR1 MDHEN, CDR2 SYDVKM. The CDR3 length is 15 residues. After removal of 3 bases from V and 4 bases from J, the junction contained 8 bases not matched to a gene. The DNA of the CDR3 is TGTGCCAGCAGTTTGCGGACAGGGCTCGTTTACGAGCAGTACTTC. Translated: CASSLRTGLVYEQYF.

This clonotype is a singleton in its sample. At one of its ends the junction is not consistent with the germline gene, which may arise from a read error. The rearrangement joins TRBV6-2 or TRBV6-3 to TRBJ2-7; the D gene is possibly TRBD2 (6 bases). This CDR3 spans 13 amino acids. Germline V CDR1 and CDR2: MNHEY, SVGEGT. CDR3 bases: TGTGCCAGCTATGGCGGGACCACCTACGGGCAGTACTTC. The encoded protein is CASYGGTTYGQYF.

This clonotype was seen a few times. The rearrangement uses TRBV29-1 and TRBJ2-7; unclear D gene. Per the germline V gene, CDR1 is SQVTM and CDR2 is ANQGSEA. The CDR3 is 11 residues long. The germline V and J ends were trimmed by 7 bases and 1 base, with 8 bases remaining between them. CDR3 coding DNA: TGCAGCGGTACCTGGTCCTACGAGCAGTACTTC. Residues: CSGTWSYEQYF.

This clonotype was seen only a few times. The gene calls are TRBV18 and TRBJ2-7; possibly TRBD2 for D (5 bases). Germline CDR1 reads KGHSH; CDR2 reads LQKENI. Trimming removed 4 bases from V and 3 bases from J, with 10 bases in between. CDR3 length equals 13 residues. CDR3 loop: CASSLGEFYEQYF. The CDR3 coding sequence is TGTGCCAGCTCACTCGGGGAATTCTACGAGCAGTACTTC.

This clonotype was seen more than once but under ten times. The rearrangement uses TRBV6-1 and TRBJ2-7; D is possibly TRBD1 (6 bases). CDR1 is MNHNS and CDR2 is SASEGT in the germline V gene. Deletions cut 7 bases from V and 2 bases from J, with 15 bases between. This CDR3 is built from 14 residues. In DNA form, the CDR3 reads TGTGCCAGCACCCCATTAGGGGGAACCTACGAGCAGTACTTC. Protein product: CASTPLGGTYEQYF.

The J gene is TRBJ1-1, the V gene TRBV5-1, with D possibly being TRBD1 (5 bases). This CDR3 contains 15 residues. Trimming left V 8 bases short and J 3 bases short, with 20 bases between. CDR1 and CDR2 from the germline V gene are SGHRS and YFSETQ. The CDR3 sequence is CASGGDGPVDTEAFF. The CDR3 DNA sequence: TGCGCCAGTGGGGGGGACGGGCCGGTGGACACTGAAGCTTTCTTT.

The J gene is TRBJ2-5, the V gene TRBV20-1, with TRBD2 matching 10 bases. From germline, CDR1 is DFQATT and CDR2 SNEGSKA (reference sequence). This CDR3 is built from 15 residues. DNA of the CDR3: TGCAGCGCTTCTCCGAGGATAGCGGGAGGAGAGACCCAGTACTTC. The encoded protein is CSASPRIAGGETQYF.

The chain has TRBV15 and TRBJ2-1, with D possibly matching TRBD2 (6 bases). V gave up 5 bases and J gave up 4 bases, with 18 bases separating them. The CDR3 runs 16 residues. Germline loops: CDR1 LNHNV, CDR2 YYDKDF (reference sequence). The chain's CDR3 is CATSGGTFPYYNEQFF. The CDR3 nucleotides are TGTGCCACCAGCGGCGGGACTTTCCCCTATTACAATGAGCAGTTCTTC.

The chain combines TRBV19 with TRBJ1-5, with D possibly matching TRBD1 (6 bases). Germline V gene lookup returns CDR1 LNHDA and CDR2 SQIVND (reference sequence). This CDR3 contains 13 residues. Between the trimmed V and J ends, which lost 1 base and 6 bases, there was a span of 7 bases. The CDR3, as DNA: TGTGCCAGTAGTATAGGAGGGGGTCAGCCCCAGCATTTT. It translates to CASSIGGGQPQHF.

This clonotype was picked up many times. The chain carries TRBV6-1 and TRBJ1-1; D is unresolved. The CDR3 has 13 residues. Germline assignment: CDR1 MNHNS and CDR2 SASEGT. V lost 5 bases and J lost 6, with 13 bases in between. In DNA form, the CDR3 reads TGTGCCAGCAGTTACAATGTGGGCGCTGAAGCTTTCTTT. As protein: CASSYNVGAEAFF.

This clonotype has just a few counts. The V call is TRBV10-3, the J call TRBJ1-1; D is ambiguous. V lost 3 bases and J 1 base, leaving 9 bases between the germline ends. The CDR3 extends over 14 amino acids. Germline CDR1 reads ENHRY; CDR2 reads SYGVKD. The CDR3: CAISEFPRNTEAFF. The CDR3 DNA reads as TGTGCCATCAGTGAATTCCCCCGGAACACTGAAGCTTTCTTT.

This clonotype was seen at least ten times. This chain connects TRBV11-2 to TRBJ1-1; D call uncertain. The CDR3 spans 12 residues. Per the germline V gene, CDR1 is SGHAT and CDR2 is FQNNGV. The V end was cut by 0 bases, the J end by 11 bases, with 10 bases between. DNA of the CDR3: TGTGCCAGCAGCTTAGATAGAGGCAGGGCTTTCTTT. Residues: CASSLDRGRAFF.

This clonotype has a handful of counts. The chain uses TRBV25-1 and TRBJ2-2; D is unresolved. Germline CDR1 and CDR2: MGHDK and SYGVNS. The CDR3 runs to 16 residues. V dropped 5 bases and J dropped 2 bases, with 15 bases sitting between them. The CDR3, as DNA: TGTGCCAGCAGTATTCGGAGTTCCCTTAACACCGGGGAGCTGTTTTTT. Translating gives CASSIRSSLNTGELFF. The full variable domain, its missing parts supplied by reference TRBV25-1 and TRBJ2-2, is EADIYQTPRYLVIGTGKKITLECSQTMGHDKMYWYQQDPGMELHLIHYSYGVNSTEKGDLSSESTVSRIRTEHFPLTLESARPSHTSQYLCASSIRSSLNTGELFFGEGSRLTVL.

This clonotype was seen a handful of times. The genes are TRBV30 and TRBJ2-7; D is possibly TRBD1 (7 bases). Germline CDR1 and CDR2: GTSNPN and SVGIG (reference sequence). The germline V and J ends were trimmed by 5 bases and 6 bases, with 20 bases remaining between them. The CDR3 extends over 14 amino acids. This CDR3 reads CAWGRIDRACEQYF. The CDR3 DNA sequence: TGTGCCTGGGGGAGGATTGACAGGGCCTGCGAGCAGTACTTC.

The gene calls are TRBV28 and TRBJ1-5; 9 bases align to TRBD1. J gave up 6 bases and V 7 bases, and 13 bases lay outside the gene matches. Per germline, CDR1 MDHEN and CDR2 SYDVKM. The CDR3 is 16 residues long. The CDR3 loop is CASISLRTGVRQPQHF. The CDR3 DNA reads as TGTGCCAGCATATCACTCAGGACAGGGGTACGTCAGCCCCAGCATTTT.

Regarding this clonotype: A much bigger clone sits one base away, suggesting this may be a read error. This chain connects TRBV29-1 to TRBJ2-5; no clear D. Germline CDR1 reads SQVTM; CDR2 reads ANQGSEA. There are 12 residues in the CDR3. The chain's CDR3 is CGVGRHGETQYF. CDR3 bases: TGCGGCGTTGGTAGGCATGGAGAGACCCAGTACTTC.

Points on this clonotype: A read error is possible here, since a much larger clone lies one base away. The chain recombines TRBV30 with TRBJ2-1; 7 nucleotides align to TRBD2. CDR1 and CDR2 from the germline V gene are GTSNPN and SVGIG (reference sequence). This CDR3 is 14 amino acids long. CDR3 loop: CARSVGGSWNEQFF. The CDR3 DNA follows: TGTGCCAGGAGTGTTGGCGGGAGTTGGAATGAGCAGTTCTTC. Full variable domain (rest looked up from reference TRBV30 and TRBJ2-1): SQTIHQWPATLVQPVGSPLSLECTVEGTSNPNLYWYRQAAGRGLQLLFYSVGIGQISSEVPQNLSASRPQDRQFILSSKKLLLSDSGFYLCARSVGGSWNEQFFGPGTRLTVL.

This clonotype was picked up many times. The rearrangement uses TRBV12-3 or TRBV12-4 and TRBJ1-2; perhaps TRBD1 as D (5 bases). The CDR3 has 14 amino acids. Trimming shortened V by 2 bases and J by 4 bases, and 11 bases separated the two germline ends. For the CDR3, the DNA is TGTGCCAGCAGTTTACAGGGATCCCTCTATGGCTACACCTTC. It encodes CASSLQGSLYGYTF.

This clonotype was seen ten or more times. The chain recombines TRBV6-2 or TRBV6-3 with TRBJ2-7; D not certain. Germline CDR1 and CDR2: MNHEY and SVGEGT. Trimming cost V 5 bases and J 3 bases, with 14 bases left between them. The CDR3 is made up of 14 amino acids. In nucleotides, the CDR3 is TGTGCCAGCAGTAGACGCAGTAAGAACTACGAGCAGTACTTC. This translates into CASSRRSKNYEQYF.

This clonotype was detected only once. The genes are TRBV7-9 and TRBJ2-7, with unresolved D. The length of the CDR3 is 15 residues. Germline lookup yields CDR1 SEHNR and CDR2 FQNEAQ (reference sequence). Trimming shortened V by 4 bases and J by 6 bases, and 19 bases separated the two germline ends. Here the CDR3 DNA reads TGTGCCAGCAGCTCCTGTCTTCTCGGGTTTTGCGAGCAGTACTTC. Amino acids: CASSSCLLGFCEQYF.

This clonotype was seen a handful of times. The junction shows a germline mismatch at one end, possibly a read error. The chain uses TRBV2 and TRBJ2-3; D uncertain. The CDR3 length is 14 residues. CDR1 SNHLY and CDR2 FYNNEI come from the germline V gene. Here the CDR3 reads CAGSEALVSDTQYF. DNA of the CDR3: TGTGCCGGCAGTGAAGCGTTGGTCTCAGATACGCAGTATTTT.

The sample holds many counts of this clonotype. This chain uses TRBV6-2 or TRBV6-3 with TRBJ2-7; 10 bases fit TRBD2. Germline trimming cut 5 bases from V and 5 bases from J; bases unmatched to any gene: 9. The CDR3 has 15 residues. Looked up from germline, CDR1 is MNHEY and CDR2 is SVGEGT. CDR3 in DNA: TGTGCCAGCAGTGCCCCGGGACTAGCGTTCAACGAGCAGTACTTC. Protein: CASSAPGLAFNEQYF.

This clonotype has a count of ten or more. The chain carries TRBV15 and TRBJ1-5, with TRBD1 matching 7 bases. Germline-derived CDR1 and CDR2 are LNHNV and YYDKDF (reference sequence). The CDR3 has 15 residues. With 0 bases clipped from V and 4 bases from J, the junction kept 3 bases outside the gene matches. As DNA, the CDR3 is TGTGCCACCAGCAGAGACAGGGGGGTAAATCAGCCCCAGCATTTT. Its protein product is CATSRDRGVNQPQHF.

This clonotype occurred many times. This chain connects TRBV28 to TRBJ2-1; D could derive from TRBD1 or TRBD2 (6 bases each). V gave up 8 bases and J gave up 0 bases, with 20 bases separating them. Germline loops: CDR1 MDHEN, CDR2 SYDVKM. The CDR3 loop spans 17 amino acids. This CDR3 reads CASETRGGLSSYNEQFF. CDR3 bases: TGTGCCAGCGAGACCAGGGGAGGTTTAAGCTCCTACAATGAGCAGTTCTTC.

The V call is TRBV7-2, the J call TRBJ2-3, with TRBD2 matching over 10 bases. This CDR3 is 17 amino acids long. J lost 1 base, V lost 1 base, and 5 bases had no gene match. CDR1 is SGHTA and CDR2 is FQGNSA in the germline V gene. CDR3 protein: CASSLVFGTSGTDTQYF. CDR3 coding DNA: TGTGCCAGCAGCTTAGTGTTCGGGACTAGCGGCACAGATACGCAGTATTTT.

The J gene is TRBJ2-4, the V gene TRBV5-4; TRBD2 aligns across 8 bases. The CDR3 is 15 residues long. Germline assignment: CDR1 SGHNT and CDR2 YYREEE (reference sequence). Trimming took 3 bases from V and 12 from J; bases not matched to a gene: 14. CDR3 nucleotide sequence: TGTGCCAGCAGCTCCTCTGATAGCGGGGCACCGGGTCAGTACTTC. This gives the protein CASSSSDSGAPGQYF.